This T cell receptor beta chain was recovered during a study of T cell responses to AZD1222 COVID-19 vaccine. Only in-frame clones appear in the TCRdb table, and some are missing; sequencing was by immunoSEQ multiplex PCR. The sample lists roughly 130,000 clones; roughly 90% were seen once. Study-level results: Spike-specific TCR repertoires showed rising breadth and depth after two AZD1222 doses. Just a handful of AZD1222 recipients were seropositive at baseline. Only after the peak T cell response were repertoires sampled.

This clone is a singleton in its sample. Its antigen is as yet unknown. The CDR3 sequence is 13 residues long. Germline values: CDR1 MNHEY, CDR2 SVGAGI. V was trimmed by 7 bases and J by 4 bases, leaving 13 bases between them. The receptor was isolated from an adult in good health. Sequencing was performed on peripheral blood, taken on day 0 of AZD1222 vaccination. The genes are TRBV6-5 and TRBJ1-2; TRBD1 might be the D (6 bases). CDR3 region: CASTTGQSYGYTF. CDR3 coding DNA: TGTGCCAGCACTACCGGACAGAGCTATGGCTACACCTTC.